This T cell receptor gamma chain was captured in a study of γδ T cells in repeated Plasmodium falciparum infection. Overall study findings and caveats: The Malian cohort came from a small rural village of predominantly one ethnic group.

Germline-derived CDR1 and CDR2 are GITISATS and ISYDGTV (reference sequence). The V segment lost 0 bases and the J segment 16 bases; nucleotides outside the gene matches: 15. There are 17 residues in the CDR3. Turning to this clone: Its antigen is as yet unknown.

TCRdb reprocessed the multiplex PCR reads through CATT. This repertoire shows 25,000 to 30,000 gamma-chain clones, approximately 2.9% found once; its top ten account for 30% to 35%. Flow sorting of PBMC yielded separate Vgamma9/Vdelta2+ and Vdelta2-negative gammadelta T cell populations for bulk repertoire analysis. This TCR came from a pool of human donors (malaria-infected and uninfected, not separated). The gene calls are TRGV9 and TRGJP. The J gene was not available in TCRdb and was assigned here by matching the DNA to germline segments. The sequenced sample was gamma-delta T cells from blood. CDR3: CALWEVLLSWAKKIKVF. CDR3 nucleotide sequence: TGTGCCTTGTGGGAGGTGCTGTTGAGTTGGGCAAAAAAAATCAAGGTATTT.